The clone carrying this TCR beta chain was picked up many times. Reverse transcription of 450 to 500 ng total RNA with a constant-region primer produced TCR beta cDNA. Investigators got TCR beta libraries out of three nested multiplex PCR rounds, done with slightly modified ARM-PCR. Each of the first two PCR rounds ran approximately 9 cycles with TRBV1-TRBV30 forward and C-beta reverse primers. TCRdb itself ran the multiplex PCR reads through MiXCR, one entry per CDR3 protein. The sample gives 100,000 or so distinct CDR3 sequences, around two thirds of which show up once; 9% to 10% is in the top ten. Investigators took RNA and DNA out together from 20-30 mg of unsorted bulk tissue. The sample originates from a study of tumor-infiltrating lymphocytes in primary liver carcinoma. The germline CDR1 and CDR2 sequences are MNHNY and SVGAGI (reference sequence). The germline V and J ends were trimmed by 11 bases and 6 bases, with 17 bases remaining between them. CDR3 length: 13 residues.

The rearrangement joins TRBV6-6 to TRBJ1-5, with D possibly matching TRBD1 (5 bases). Sequenced input: liver tumor tissue from sampling region 5. The sample's subset: tumor region T5, tumor centre. This sequence originates from a woman aged 55-70 years with primary liver carcinoma and hepatitis B virus infection. CDR3 nucleotides: TGTGCCGGGAAGACCGGGGACGCTCAGCCCCAGCATTTT. Translating gives CAGKTGDAQPQHF.